This T cell receptor beta chain derives from a study of T-cell reconstitution after alpha-beta-depleted transplantation in children. This clonotype was observed a handful of times. The CDR3 length is 16 residues. Germline CDR1 reads SGHRS; CDR2 reads YFSETQ. The germline V and J ends were trimmed by 3 bases and 4 bases, with 19 bases remaining between them. Preparation of the TCRbeta library used unique molecular identifiers. TCRdb reprocessed the PCR reads via MiXCR and lists one record per CDR3 protein. The profile shows 500,000 to 600,000 distinct CDR3 sequences, 18% of them singletons. The rearrangement joins TRBV5-1 to TRBJ1-2; D remains ambiguous. The material was PBMCs from the stem cell graft donor, obtained from the stem cell graft. This TCR was recovered from a human donor who donated a stem cell graft to a child with acute lymphoblastic leukemia. CDR3 loop: CASSYRLNGRRYGYTF. CDR3 in DNA: TGCGCCAGCAGCTACCGGCTTAATGGCAGACGCTATGGCTACACCTTC.